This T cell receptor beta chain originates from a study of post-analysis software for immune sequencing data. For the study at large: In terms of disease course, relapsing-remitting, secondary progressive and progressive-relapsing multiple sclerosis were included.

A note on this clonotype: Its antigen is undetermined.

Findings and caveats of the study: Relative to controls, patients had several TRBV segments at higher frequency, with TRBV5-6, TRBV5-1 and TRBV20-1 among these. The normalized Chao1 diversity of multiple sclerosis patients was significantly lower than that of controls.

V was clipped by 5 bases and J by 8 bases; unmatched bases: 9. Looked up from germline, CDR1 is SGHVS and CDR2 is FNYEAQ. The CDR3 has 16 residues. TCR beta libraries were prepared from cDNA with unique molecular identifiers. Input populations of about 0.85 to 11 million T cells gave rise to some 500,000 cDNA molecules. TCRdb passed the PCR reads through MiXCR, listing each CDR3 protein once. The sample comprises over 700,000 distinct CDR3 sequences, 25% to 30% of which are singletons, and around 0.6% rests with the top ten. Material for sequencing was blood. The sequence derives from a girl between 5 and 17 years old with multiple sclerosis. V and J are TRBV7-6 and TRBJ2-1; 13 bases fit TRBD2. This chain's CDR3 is CASSTTGLAGSDEQFF. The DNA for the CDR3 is TGTGCCAGCAGCACTACGGGACTAGCGGGATCCGATGAGCAGTTCTTC.